This T cell receptor (beta chain) was documented in a study of T cell changes during pregnancy in multiple sclerosis. The assay was immunoSEQ multiplex PCR, and TCRdb's table has in-frame clones only and misses some. The table has 80,000 to 100,000 clones, around 93% seen once. V trimming: 7 bases; J trimming: 5 bases; junction bases outside the gene matches: 9. The CDR3 is 14 amino acids. Germline assignment: CDR1 MNHEY and CDR2 SMNVEV (reference sequence). The J gene is TRBJ1-1, the V gene TRBV27; 8 bases are a match to TRBD1. The receptor comes from a female donor with multiple sclerosis, enrolled in a pregnancy study. The sample was peripheral blood, taken after pregnancy. CDR3 bases: TGTGCCAGCAATCGACAGGGGATGGGGACTGAAGCTTTCTTT. It translates to CASNRQGMGTEAFF.